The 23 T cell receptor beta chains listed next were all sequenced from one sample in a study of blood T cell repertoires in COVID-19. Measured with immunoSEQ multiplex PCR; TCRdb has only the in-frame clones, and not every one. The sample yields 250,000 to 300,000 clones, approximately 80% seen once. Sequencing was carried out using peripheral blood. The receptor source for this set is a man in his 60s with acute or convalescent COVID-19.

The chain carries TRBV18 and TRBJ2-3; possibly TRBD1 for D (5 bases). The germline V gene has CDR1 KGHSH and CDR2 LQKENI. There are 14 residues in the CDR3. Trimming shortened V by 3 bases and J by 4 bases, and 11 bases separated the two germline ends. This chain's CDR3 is CASSPREGADTQYF. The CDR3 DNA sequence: TGTGCCAGCTCACCGCGAGAAGGGGCAGATACGCAGTATTTT.

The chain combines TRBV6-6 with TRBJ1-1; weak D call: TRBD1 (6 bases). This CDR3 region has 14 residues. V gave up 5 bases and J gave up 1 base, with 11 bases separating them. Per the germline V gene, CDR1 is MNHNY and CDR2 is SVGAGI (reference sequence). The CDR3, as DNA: TGTGCCAGCAGTCTCAAGGGGGAGAACACTGAAGCTTTCTTT. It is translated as CASSLKGENTEAFF.

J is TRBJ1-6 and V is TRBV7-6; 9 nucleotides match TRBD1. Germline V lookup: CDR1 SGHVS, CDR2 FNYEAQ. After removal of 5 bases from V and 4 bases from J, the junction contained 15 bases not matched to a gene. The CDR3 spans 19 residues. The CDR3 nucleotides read TGTGCCAGCAGCCGAGGGACAGGGCCACTTATGGGATATAATTCACCCCTCCACTTT. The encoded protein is CASSRGTGPLMGYNSPLHF. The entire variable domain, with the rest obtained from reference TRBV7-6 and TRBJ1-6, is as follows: GAGVSQSPRYKVTKRGQDVALRCDPISGHVSLYWYRQALGQGPEFLTYFNYEAQQDKSGLPNDRFSAERPEGSISTLTIQRTEQRDSAMYRCASSRGTGPLMGYNSPLHFGNGTRLTVT.

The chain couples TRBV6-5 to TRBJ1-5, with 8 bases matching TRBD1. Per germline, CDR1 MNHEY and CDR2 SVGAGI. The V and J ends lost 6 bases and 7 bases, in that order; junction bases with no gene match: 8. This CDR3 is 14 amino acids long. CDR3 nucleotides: TGTGCCAGCAGGTGGGGACAGGTGATCCAGCCCCAGCATTTT. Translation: CASRWGQVIQPQHF.

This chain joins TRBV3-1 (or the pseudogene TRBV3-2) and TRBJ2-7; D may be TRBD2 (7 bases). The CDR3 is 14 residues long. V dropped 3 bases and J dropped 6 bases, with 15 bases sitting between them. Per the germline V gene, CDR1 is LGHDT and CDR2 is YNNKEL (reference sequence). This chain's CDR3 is CASSHLAEGGEQYF. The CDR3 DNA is TGTGCCAGCAGCCACCTAGCGGAGGGGGGCGAGCAGTACTTC.

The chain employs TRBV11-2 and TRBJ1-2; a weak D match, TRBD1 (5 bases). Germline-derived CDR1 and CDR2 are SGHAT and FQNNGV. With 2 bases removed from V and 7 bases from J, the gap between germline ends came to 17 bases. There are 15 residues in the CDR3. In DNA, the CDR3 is TGTGCCAGCAGCTTAAATCCCGGGGGGGGTAGTGGCTACACCTTC. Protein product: CASSLNPGGGSGYTF.

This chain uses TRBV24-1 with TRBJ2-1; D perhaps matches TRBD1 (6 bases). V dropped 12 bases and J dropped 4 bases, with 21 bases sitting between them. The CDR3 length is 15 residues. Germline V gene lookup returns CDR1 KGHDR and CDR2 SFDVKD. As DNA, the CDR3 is TGTGCCTCTAGTTCGGCCCAGGGGACATACAATGAGCAGTTCTTC. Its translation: CASSSAQGTYNEQFF.

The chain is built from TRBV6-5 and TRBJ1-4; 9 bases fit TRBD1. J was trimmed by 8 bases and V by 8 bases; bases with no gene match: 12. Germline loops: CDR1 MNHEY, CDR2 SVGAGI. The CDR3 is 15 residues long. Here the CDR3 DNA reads TGTGCCAGCGAGAGAGGGACAGGGACGGAGGAAAAACTGTTTTTT. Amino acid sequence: CASERGTGTEEKLFF.

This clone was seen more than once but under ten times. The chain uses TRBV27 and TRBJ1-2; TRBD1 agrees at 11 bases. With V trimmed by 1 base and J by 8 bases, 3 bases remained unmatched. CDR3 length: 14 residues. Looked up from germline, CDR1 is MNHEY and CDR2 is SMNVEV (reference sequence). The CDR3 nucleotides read TGTGCCAGCAGTTTATTGGGACAGGGGGACGGCTACACCTTC. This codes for CASSLLGQGDGYTF.

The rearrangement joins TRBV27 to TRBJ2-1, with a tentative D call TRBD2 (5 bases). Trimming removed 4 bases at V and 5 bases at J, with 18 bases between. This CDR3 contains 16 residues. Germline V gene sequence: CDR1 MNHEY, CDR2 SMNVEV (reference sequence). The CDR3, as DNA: TGTGCCAGCAGTTCCTACATCTCCACCGGGGACAATGAGCAGTTCTTC. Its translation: CASSSYISTGDNEQFF.

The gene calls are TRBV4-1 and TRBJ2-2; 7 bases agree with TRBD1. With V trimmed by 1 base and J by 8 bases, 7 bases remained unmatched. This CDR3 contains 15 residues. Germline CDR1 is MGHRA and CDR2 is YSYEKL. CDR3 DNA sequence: TGCGCCAGCAGCCAAGTATACAGGGGCTGGGGGGAGCTGTTTTTT. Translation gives CASSQVYRGWGELFF.

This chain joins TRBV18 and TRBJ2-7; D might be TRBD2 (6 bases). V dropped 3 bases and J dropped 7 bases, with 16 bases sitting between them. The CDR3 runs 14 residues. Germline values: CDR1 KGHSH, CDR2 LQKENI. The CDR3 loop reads CASSPAGGTGEQYF. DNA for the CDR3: TGTGCCAGCTCACCCGCGGGTGGGACTGGGGAGCAGTACTTC.

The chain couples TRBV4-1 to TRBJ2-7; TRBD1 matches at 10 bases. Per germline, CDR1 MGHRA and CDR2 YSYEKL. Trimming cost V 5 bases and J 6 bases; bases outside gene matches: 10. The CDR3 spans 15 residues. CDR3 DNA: TGCGCCAGCAGCGTTTGGGACAGGGGAGGAGGCGAGCAGTACTTC. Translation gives CASSVWDRGGGEQYF.

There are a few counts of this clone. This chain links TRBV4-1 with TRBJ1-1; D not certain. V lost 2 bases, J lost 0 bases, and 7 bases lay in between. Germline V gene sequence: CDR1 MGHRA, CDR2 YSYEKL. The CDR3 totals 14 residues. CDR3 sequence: CASSQPTVNTEAFF. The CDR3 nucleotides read TGCGCCAGCAGCCAACCTACGGTGAACACTGAAGCTTTCTTT.

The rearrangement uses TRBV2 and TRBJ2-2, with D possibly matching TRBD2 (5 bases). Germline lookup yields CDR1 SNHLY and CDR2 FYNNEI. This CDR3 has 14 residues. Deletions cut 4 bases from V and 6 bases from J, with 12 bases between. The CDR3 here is CASSVGKRAGELFF. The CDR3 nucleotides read TGTGCCAGCAGTGTAGGGAAGAGGGCCGGGGAGCTGTTTTTT.

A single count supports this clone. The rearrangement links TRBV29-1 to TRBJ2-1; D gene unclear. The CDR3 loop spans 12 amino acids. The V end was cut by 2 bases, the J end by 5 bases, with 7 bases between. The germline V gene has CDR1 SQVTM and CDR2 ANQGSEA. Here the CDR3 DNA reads TGCAGCGTTGAAAGGCAGGACAATGAGCAGTTCTTC. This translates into CSVERQDNEQFF.

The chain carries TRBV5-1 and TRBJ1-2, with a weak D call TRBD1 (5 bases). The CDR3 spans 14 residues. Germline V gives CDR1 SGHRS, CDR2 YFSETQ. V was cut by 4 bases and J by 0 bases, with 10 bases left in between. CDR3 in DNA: TGCGCCAGCAGCCTACAGACAGCTAACTATGGCTACACCTTC. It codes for CASSLQTANYGYTF.

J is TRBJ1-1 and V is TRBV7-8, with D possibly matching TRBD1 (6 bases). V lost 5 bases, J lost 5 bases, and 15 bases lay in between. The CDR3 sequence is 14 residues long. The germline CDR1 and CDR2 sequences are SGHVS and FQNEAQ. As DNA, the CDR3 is TGTGCCAGCAGCGTAGTGGGGGCGAGTACTGAAGCTTTCTTT. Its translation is CASSVVGASTEAFF.

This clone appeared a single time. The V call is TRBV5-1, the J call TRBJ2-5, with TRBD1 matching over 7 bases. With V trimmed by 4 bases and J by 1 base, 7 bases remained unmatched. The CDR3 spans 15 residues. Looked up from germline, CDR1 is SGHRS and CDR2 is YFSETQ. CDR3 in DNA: TGCGCCAGCAGCAGCTCGACAGGGCCCCAAGAGACCCAGTACTTC. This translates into CASSSSTGPQETQYF.

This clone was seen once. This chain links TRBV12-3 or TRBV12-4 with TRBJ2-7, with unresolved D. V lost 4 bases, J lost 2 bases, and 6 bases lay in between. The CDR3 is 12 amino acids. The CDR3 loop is CASSSVTYEQYF. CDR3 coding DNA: TGTGCCAGCAGTTCAGTAACCTACGAGCAGTACTTC.

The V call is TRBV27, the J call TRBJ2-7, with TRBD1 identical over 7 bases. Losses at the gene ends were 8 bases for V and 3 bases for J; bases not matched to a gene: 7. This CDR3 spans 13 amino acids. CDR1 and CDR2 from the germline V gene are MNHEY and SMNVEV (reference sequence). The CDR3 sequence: CASGRDRGYEQYF. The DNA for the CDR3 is TGTGCCAGCGGCCGGGACAGAGGCTACGAGCAGTACTTC.

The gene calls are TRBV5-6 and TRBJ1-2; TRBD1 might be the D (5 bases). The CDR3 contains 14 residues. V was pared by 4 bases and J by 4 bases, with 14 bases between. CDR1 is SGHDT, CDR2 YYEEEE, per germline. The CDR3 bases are TGTGCCAGCAGCCCGGCTAACAGGATCTATGGCTACACCTTC. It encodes CASSPANRIYGYTF. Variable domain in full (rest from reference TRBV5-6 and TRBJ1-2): DAGVTQSPTHLIKTRGQQVTLRCSPKSGHDTVSWYQQALGQGPQFIFQYYEEEERQRGNFPDRFSGHQFPNYSSELNVNALLLGDSALYLCASSPANRIYGYTFGSGTRLTVV.

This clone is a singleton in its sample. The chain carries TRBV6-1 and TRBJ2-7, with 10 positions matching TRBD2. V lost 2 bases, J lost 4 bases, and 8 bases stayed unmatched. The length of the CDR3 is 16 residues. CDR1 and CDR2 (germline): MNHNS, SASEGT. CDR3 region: CASSEFLAGVAYEQYF. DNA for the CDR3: TGTGCCAGCAGTGAATTCCTAGCGGGAGTTGCGTACGAGCAGTACTTC.